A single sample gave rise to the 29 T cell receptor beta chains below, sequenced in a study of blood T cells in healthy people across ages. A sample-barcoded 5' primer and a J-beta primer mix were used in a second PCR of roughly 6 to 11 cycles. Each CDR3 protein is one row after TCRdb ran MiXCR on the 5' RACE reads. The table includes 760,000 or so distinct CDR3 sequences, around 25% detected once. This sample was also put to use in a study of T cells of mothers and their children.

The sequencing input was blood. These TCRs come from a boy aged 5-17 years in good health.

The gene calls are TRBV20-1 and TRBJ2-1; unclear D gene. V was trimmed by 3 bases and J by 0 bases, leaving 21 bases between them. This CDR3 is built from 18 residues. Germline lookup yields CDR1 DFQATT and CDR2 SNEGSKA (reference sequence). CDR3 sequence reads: CSARQTMTRKSSYNEQFF. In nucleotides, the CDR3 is TGCAGTGCTAGGCAGACGATGACCCGTAAAAGCTCCTACAATGAGCAGTTCTTC.

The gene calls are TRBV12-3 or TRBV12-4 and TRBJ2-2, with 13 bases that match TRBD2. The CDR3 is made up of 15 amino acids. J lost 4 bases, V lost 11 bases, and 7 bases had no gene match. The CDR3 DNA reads TGTGCCGGACTAGCGGGAGAAGTAGGCACCGGGGAGCTGTTTTTT. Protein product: CAGLAGEVGTGELFF.

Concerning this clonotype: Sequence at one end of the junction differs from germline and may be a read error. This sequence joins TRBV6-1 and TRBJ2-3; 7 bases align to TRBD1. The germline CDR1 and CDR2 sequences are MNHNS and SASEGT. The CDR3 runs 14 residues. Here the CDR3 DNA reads TGTGCCAGCAGCCTCGGGACAGTCGGTCTTACGCAGTGTTTT. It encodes CASSLGTVGLTQCF.

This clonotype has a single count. The CDR3 region is CSARAGLVRETQYF. DNA for the CDR3: TGCAGTGCAAGGGCGGGACTGGTGAGAGAGACCCAGTACTTC. This chain links TRBV20-1 with TRBJ2-5, with D possibly matching TRBD2 (6 bases). V was shortened by 6 bases and J by 4 bases, with 18 bases between the two germline ends. CDR3 length: 14 residues. CDR1 is DFQATT and CDR2 is SNEGSKA in the germline V gene (reference sequence).

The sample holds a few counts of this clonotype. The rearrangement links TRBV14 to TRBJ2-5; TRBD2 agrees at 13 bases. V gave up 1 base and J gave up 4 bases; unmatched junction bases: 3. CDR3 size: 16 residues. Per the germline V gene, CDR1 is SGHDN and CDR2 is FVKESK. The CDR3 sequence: CASSQGTSGRGETQYF. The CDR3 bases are TGTGCCAGCAGCCAAGGGACTAGCGGGAGAGGAGAGACCCAGTACTTC. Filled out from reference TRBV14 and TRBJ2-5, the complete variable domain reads EAGVTQFPSHSVIEKGQTVTLRCDPISGHDNLYWYRRVMGKEIKFLLHFVKESKQDESGMPNNRFLAERTGGTYSTLKVQPAELEDSGVYFCASSQGTSGRGETQYFGPGTRLLVL.

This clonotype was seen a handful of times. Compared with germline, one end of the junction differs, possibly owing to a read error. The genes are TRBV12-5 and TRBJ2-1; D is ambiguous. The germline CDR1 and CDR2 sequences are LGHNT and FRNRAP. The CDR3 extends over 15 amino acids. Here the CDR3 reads CASGPYGPKYSEQFF. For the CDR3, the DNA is TGTGCTAGTGGTCCTTACGGACCGAAGTACAGTGAGCAGTTCTTC.

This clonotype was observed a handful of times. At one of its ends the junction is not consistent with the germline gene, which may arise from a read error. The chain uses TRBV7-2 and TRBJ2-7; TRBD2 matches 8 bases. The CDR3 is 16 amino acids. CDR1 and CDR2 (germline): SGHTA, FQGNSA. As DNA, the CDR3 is TGTGCCAGCAGCTTAATTAGGGGCGCGGGGGGATACGGGCAGTACTTC. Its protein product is CASSLIRGAGGYGQYF.

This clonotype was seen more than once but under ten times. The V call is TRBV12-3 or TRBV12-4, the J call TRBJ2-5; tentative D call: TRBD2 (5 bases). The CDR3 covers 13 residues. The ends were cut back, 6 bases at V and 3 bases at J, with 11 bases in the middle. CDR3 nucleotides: TGTGCCAGCAGCCCGGGGTATAAAGAGACCCAGTACTTC. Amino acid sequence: CASSPGYKETQYF.

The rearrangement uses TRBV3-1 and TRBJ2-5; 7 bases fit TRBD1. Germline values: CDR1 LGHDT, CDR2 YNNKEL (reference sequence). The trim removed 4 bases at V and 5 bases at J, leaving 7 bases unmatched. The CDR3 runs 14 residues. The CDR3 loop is CASSPGQDGETQYF. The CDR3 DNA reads TGTGCCAGCAGCCCCGGACAGGATGGGGAGACCCAGTACTTC.

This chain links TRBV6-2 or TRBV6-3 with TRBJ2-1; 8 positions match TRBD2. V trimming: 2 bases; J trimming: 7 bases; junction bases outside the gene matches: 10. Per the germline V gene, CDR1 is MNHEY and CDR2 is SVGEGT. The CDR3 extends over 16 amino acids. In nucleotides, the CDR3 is TGTGCCAGCAGTTACCTCAATAGCGGGATAGAAAATGAGCAGTTCTTC. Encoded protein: CASSYLNSGIENEQFF.

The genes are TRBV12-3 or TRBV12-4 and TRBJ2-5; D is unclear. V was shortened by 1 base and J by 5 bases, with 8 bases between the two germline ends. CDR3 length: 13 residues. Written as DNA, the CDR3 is TGTGCCAGCAGTTTAGAATTGATGGAGACCCAGTACTTC. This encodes CASSLELMETQYF.

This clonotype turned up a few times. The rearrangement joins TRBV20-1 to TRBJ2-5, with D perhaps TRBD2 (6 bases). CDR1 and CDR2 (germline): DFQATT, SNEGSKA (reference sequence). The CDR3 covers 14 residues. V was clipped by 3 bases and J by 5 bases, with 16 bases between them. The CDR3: CSASGLTSRETQYF. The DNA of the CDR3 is TGCAGTGCTAGCGGACTAACCTCTCGGGAGACCCAGTACTTC.

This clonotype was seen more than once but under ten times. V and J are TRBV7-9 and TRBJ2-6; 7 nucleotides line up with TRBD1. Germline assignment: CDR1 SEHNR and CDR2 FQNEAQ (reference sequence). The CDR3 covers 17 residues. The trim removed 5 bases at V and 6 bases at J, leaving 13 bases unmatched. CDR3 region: CASSQIQGLREANVLTF. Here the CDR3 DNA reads TGTGCCAGCAGCCAAATACAGGGGCTACGAGAGGCCAACGTCCTGACTTTC.

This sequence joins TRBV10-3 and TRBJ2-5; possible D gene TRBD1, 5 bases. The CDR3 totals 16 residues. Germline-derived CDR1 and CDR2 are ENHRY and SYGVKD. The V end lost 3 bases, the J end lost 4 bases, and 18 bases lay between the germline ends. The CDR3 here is CAISEKVSQGVETQYF. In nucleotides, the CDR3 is TGTGCCATCAGTGAAAAGGTCTCGCAAGGGGTAGAGACCCAGTACTTC.

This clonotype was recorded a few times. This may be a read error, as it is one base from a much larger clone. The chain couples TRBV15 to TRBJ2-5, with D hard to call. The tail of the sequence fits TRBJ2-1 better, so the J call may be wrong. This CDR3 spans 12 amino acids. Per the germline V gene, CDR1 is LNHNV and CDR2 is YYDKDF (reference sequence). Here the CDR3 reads CATGETRYEQFF. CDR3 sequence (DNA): TGTGCCACCGGAGAGACAAGGTATGAGCAGTTCTTC.

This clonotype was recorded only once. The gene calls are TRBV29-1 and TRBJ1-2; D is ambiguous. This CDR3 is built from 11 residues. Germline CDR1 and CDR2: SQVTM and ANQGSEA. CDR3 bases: TGCATCGCGACATCTAACTATGGCTACACCTTC. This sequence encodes CIATSNYGYTF.

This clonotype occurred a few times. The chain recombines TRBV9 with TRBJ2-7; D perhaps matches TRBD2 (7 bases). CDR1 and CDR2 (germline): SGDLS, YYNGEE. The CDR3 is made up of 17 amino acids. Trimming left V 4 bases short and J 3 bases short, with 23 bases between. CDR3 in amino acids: CASSPRTATGGYYEQYF. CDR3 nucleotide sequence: TGTGCCAGCAGCCCCCGGACAGCTACGGGAGGCTACTACGAGCAGTACTTC.

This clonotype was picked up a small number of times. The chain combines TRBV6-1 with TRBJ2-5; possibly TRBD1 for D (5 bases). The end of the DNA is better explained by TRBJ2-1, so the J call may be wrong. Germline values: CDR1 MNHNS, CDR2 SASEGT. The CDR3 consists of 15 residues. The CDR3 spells CASSEMQGSYNEQFF. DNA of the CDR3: TGTGCCAGCAGTGAAATGCAGGGTTCGTACAATGAGCAGTTCTTC.

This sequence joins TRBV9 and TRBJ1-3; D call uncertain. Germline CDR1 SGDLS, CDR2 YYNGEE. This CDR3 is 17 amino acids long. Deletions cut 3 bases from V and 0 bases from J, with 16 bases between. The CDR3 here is CASSATPGISSGNTIYF. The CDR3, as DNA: TGTGCCAGCAGCGCGACACCCGGGATAAGCTCTGGAAACACCATATATTTT.

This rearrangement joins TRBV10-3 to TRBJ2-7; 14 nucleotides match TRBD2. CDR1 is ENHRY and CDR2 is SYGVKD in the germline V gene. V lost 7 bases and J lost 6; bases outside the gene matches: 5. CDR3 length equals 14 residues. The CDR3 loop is CAITGLAGGGEQYF. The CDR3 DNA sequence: TGTGCCATCACCGGACTAGCGGGAGGAGGCGAGCAGTACTTC.

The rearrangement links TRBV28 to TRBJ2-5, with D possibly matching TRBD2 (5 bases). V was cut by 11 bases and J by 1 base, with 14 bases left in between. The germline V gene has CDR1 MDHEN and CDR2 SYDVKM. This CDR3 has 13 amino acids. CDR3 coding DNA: TGTGCCTCAACACCGGGAATCCAAGAGACCCAGTACTTC. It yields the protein CASTPGIQETQYF.

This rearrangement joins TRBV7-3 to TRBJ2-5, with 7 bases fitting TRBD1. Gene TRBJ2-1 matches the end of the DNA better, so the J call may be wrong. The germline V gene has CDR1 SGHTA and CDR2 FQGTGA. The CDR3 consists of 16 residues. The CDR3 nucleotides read TGTGCCAGCAGCGGAACCGGGACAGAGTTTTTAGATGAGCAGTTCTTC. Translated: CASSGTGTEFLDEQFF.

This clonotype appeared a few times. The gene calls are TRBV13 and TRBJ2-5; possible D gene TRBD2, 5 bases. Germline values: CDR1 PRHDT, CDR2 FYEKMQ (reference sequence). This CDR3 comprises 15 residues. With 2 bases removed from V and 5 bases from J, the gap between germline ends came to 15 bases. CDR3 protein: CASSLIVGSRETQYF. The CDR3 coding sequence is TGTGCCAGCAGCTTAATAGTAGGGAGTCGGGAGACCCAGTACTTC.

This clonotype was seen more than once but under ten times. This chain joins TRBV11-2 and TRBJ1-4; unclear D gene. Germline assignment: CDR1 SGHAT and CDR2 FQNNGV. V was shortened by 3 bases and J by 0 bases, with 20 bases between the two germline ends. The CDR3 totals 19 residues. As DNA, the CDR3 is TGTGCCAGCAGCTTTAAACCGGACGGGAGATATCCAACTAATGAAAAACTGTTTTTT. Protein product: CASSFKPDGRYPTNEKLFF.

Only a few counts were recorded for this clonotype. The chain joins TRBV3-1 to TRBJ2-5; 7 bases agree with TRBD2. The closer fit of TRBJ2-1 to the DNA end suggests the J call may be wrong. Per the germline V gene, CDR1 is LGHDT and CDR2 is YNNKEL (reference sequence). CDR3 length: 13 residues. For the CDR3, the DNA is TGTGCCAGCAGCCAAGCTGAGCGGGGCGAGCAGTTCTTC. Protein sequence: CASSQAERGEQFF.

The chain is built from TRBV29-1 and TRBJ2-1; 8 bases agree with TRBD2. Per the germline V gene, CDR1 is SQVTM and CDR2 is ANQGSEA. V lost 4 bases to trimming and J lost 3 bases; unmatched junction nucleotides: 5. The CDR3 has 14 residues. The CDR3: CSVADGRVYNEQFF. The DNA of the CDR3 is TGCAGCGTTGCGGACGGGAGGGTCTACAATGAGCAGTTCTTC.

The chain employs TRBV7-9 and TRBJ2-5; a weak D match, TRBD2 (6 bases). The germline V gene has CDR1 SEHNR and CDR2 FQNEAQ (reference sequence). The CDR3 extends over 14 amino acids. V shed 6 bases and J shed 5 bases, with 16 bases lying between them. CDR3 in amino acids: CASRPGRRGETQYF. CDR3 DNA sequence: TGTGCCAGCAGACCCGGGCGTCGGGGGGAGACCCAGTACTTC.

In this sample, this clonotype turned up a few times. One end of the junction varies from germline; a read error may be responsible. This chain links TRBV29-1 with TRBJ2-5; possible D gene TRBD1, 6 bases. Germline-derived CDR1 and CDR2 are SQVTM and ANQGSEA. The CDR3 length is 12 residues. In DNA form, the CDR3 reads TGCAGCGTTCGTGTGGGGGCGGATGAGCAGTCCTTC. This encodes CSVRVGADEQSF.

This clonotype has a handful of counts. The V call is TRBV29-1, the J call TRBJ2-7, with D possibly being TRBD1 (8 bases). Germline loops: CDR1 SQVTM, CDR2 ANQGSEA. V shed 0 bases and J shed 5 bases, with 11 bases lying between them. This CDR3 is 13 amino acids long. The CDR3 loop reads CSVEEQGGDEQYF. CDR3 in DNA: TGCAGCGTTGAAGAACAGGGGGGGGACGAGCAGTACTTC.